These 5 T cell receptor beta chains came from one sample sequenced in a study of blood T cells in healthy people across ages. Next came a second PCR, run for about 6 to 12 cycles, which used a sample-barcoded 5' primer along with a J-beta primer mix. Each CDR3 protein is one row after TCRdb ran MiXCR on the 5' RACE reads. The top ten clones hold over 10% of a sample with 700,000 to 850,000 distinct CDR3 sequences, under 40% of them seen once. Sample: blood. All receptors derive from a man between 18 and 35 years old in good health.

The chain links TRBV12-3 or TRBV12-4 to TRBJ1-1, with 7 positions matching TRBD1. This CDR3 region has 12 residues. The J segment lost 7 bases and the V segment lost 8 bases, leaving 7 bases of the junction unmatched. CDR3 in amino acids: CASGGTELEAFF. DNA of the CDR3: TGTGCCAGCGGGGGGACAGAGCTTGAAGCTTTCTTT.

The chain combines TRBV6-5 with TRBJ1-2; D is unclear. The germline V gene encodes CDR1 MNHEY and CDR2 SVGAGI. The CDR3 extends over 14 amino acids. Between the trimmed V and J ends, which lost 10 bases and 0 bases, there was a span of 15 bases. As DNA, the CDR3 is TGTGCCAACAGCACCAGCCCTTCTAACTATGGCTACACCTTC. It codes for CANSTSPSNYGYTF.

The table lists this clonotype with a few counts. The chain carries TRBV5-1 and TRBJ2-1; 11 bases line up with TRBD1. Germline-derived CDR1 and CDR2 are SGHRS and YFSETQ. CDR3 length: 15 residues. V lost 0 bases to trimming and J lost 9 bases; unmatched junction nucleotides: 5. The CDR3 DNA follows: TGCGCCAGCAGCTTGGCCGGGGACAGGGGGGGTGAGCAGTTCTTC. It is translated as CASSLAGDRGGEQFF.

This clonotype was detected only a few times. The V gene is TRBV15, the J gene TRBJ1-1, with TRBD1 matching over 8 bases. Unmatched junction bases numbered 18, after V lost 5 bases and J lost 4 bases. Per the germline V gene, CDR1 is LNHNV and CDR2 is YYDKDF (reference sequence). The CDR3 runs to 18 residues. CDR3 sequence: CATSPTLTQGALSTEAFF. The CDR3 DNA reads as TGTGCCACCAGCCCTACTCTAACGCAGGGGGCATTGAGCACTGAAGCTTTCTTT.

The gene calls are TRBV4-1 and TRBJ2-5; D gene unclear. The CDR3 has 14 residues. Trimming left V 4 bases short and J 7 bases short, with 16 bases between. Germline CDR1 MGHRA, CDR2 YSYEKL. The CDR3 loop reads CASSPTLGEATQYF. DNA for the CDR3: TGCGCCAGCAGCCCCACTTTAGGAGAAGCGACCCAGTACTTC.